The clone carrying this T cell receptor beta chain was counted between two and nine times. Its antigen is not known. This record comes from a study of T-cell reconstitution after alpha-beta-depleted transplantation in children. Notes on the study in general: Among T cells one year after transplant, newly produced cells accounted for most counts and diversity. Alpha-beta T cells present about two months after transplant were reported to originate from several hundred expanded graft clones.

A TCRbeta library incorporating unique molecular identifiers was prepared. From the PCR reads, TCRdb called clonotypes with MiXCR, one entry per CDR3 protein. The sample lists about 580,000 distinct CDR3 sequences, roughly 30% occurring once. The sequences come from PBMCs, collected before TCRalphabeta/CD19-depleted stem cell transplant. The TCR comes from a boy under three years old with Wiskott-Aldrich syndrome, due to receive a stem cell transplant.

The CDR3 loop reads CASSPRYREQFF. The CDR3 DNA sequence: TGTGCCAGCAGCCCAAGGTACCGTGAGCAGTTCTTC. The chain joins TRBV7-2 to TRBJ2-1; D unresolved. The CDR3 is 12 amino acids. V was pared by 5 bases and J by 9 bases, with 11 bases between. Germline loops: CDR1 SGHTA, CDR2 FQGNSA.